This T cell receptor (beta chain) was sequenced for a study of T cell repertoires in cytomegalovirus infection. Many counts were recorded for this clonotype. Its specificity is not known. TCRdb passed the reads through MiXCR, listing each CDR3 protein once. The sample yields approximately 1,000,000 distinct CDR3 sequences, about 33% seen once. The CDR3 is 15 amino acids. Between the trimmed V and J ends, which lost 6 bases and 7 bases, there was a span of 21 bases. The chain recombines TRBV12-3 or TRBV12-4 with TRBJ1-2, with D possibly being TRBD1 (5 bases). The material sequenced was cultured CD8+ T cells from PBMCs, taken from culture after CMV antigen stimulation. This clonotype was obtained from a human donor in good health (CMV status not recorded). Some clones in this sample may be carry-over from other donors' samples. The CDR3 spells CASRGPHSGLIGYTF. Written as DNA, the CDR3 is TGTGCCAGCAGAGGCCCCCATTCAGGGCTAATTGGCTACACCTTC.